These 14 T cell receptor beta chains came from one sample sequenced in a study of T-cell memory formation after mild COVID-19. MiXCR was run by TCRdb on the 5' RACE reads, yielding one entry per CDR3 protein. The data show around 420,000 distinct CDR3 sequences, about 24% seen once. What was sequenced was PBMCs or a T cell subset sorted from them (not recorded which). The receptors shown here come from an adult woman who had mild COVID-19 (a few samples of this study predate the infection). Cell type and time point are not known.

The chain employs TRBV5-1 and TRBJ2-7; TRBD1 matches 7 bases. The CDR3 contains 14 residues. Germline lookup yields CDR1 SGHRS and CDR2 YFSETQ. J gave up 7 bases and V 4 bases, and 11 bases lay outside the gene matches. CDR3 protein: CASSDRATTGEQYF. The DNA for the CDR3 is TGCGCCAGCAGCGACAGGGCTACTACGGGGGAGCAGTACTTC.

This clonotype was picked up many times. The chain is built from TRBV7-8 and TRBJ1-4; D perhaps matches TRBD1 (5 bases). Trimming left V 5 bases short and J 0 bases short, with 10 bases between. The CDR3 totals 15 residues. CDR1 SGHVS and CDR2 FQNEAQ come from the germline V gene. The DNA for the CDR3 is TGTGCCAGCAGCCTAACAGGATCAACTAATGAAAAACTGTTTTTT. It is translated as CASSLTGSTNEKLFF.

This clonotype was seen a handful of times. The V gene is TRBV3-1, the J gene TRBJ2-7, with 12 bases that match TRBD1. V dropped 1 base and J dropped 6; count of bases not matched to a gene: 4. CDR3 length: 15 amino acids. Germline V gene lookup returns CDR1 LGHDT and CDR2 YNNKEL (reference sequence). CDR3 loop: CASSQAGTGGLEQYF. CDR3 bases: TGTGCCAGCAGCCAAGCCGGGACAGGGGGCCTCGAGCAGTACTTC.

J is TRBJ2-2 and V is TRBV12-3 or TRBV12-4, with 8 bases fitting TRBD1. This CDR3 has 16 residues. V trimming: 5 bases; J trimming: 3 bases; junction bases outside the gene matches: 8. CDR3 sequence (DNA): TGTGCCAGCAGTCCCAGGACAGGGTGGGACACCGGGGAGCTGTTTTTT. It encodes CASSPRTGWDTGELFF.

V and J are TRBV5-5 and TRBJ2-4; the D is unclear. CDR3 length: 15 residues. V was cut by 2 bases and J by 6 bases, with 15 bases left in between. The germline V gene has CDR1 SGHKS and CDR2 YYEKEE (reference sequence). The CDR3 DNA reads TGTGCCAGCAGCTTAGAAGGGTCGGTTCTAAACATTCAGTACTTC. Protein product: CASSLEGSVLNIQYF.

This chain joins TRBV5-1 and TRBJ2-3, with 8 bases that match TRBD1. Trimming cost V 3 bases and J 5 bases; bases outside gene matches: 5. This CDR3 spans 14 amino acids. Looked up from germline, CDR1 is SGHRS and CDR2 is YFSETQ. The CDR3 coding sequence is TGCGCCAGCAGCTGGACAGGGAATCAAGATACGCAGTATTTT. Its protein is CASSWTGNQDTQYF.

The rearrangement joins TRBV5-1 to TRBJ1-4; 9 nucleotides line up with TRBD1. CDR1 is SGHRS and CDR2 is YFSETQ in the germline V gene. J lost 4 bases, V lost 2 bases, and 6 bases had no gene match. CDR3 length equals 16 residues. CDR3 protein: CASSLPGTGINEKLFF. The CDR3 DNA reads TGCGCCAGCAGCTTACCTGGGACAGGGATTAATGAAAAACTGTTTTTT.

There are a few counts of this clonotype. V gene TRBV2 combines with J gene TRBJ2-5, with TRBD2 as a possible D gene (5 bases). Germline V CDR1 and CDR2: SNHLY, FYNNEI. V dropped 5 bases and J dropped 5 bases, with 15 bases sitting between them. This CDR3 comprises 14 residues. CDR3 coding DNA: TGTGCCAGCAGTAAAGGGCTAAGAGGGGAGACCCAGTACTTC. Its translation: CASSKGLRGETQYF.

The chain links TRBV7-8 to TRBJ2-3, with 7 bases identical to TRBD1. J was trimmed by 2 bases and V by 3 bases; bases with no gene match: 5. Per germline, CDR1 SGHVS and CDR2 FQNEAQ. This CDR3 is 15 amino acids long. In DNA form, the CDR3 reads TGTGCCAGCAGCTTTCACAGGGGCCTCACAGATACGCAGTATTTT. Its protein product is CASSFHRGLTDTQYF.

V is TRBV12-3 or TRBV12-4 and J is TRBJ1-2; 8 nucleotides line up with TRBD1. The CDR3 spans 14 residues. J was trimmed by 13 bases and V by 0 bases; bases with no gene match: 10. CDR3: CASSLAGQGTSSTF. DNA for the CDR3: TGTGCCAGCAGTTTAGCCGGACAGGGAACTTCTAGCACCTTC.

The V gene is TRBV7-2, the J gene TRBJ1-5; D may be TRBD1 (5 bases). Trimming pared 5 bases from V and 0 bases from J, leaving 14 bases between. This CDR3 is 16 amino acids long. Germline values: CDR1 SGHTA, CDR2 FQGNSA. As DNA, the CDR3 is TGTGCCAGCAGCCCGGAGGGGTGGTATAGCAATCAGCCCCAGCATTTT. Protein: CASSPEGWYSNQPQHF.

This clonotype was seen more than once but under ten times. This sequence joins TRBV12-3 or TRBV12-4 and TRBJ2-7, with TRBD1 matching 10 bases. J gave up 4 bases and V 6 bases, and 9 bases lay outside the gene matches. The CDR3 is 15 residues long. In nucleotides, the CDR3 is TGTGCCAGCAGCCTCCGAGGGACAGGGGAGTACGAGCAGTACTTC. Protein: CASSLRGTGEYEQYF.

In its sample, this clonotype was seen a few times. The chain recombines TRBV9 with TRBJ1-1; weak D call: TRBD1 (6 bases). Germline CDR1 is SGDLS and CDR2 is YYNGEE. The CDR3 consists of 15 residues. Trimming removed 1 base at V and 1 base at J, with 11 bases between. CDR3 loop: CASSVSPGENTEAFF. The CDR3 DNA reads as TGTGCCAGCAGCGTAAGTCCAGGGGAGAACACTGAAGCTTTCTTT.

The chain recombines TRBV7-2 with TRBJ1-1; possible D gene TRBD1, 6 bases. This CDR3 comprises 17 residues. CDR1 and CDR2 (germline): SGHTA, FQGNSA. V gave up 5 bases and J gave up 0 bases, with 19 bases separating them. The CDR3 protein is CASSDRFRGQMNTEAFF. CDR3 in DNA: TGTGCCAGCAGCGATCGTTTTCGGGGGCAGATGAACACTGAAGCTTTCTTT.